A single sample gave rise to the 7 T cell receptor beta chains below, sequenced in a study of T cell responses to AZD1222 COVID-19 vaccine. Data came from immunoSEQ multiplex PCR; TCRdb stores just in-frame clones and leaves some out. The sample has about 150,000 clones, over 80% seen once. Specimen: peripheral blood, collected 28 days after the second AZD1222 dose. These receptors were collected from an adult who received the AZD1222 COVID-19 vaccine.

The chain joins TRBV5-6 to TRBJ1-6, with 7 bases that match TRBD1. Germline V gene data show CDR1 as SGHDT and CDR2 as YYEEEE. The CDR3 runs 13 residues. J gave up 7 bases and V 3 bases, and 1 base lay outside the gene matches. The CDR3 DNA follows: TGTGCCAGCAGCTGGGGACAGAATTCACCCCTCCACTTT. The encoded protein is CASSWGQNSPLHF. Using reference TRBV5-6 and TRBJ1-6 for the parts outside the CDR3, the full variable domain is DAGVTQSPTHLIKTRGQQVTLRCSPKSGHDTVSWYQQALGQGPQFIFQYYEEEERQRGNFPDRFSGHQFPNYSSELNVNALLLGDSALYLCASSWGQNSPLHFGNGTRLTVT.

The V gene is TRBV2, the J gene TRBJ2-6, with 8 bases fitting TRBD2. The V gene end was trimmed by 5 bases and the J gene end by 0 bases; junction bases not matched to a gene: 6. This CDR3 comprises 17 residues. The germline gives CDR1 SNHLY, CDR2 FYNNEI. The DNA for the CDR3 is TGTGCCAGCAGTCGGGAGCGGGGGTTCTCTGGGGCCAACGTCCTGACTTTC. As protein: CASSRERGFSGANVLTF.

The CDR3 protein is CATSRPIAGISYNEQFF. The CDR3 nucleotides are TGTGCCACCAGCAGACCGATAGCGGGTATCTCCTACAATGAGCAGTTCTTC. This rearrangement joins TRBV15 to TRBJ2-1; 7 bases map to TRBD2. The CDR3 has 17 residues. Germline-derived CDR1 and CDR2 are LNHNV and YYDKDF (reference sequence). Trimming cost V 2 bases and J 0 bases; bases outside gene matches: 7.

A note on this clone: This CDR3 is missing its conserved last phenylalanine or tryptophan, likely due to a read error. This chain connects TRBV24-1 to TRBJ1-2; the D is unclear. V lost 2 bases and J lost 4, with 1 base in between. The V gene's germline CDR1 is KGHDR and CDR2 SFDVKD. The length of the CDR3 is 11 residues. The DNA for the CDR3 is TGTGCCACCAGTGATTCCTATGGCTACACCCTC. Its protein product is CATSDSYGYTL.

CDR3 amino acids: CASSYSISGGSDEQFF. Written as DNA, the CDR3 is TGTGCCAGCAGTTACTCGATCAGCGGGGGCAGTGATGAGCAGTTCTTC. The genes are TRBV6-2 or TRBV6-3 and TRBJ2-1, with TRBD2 identical over 8 bases. This CDR3 spans 16 amino acids. Germline lookup yields CDR1 MNHEY and CDR2 SVGEGT. The J segment lost 8 bases and the V segment lost 0 bases, leaving 9 bases of the junction unmatched.

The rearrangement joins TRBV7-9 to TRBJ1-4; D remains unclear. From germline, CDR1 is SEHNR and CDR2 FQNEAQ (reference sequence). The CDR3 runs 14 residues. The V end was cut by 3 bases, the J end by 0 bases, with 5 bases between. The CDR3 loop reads CASSFSATNEKLFF. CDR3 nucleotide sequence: TGTGCCAGCAGCTTCAGTGCAACTAATGAAAAACTGTTTTTT.

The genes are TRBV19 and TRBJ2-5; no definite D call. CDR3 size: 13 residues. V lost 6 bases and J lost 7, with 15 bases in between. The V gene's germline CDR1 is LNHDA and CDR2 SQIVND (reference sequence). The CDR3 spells CASSPHGRWTQYF. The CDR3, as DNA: TGTGCCAGTAGCCCCCACGGGCGGTGGACCCAGTACTTC.